A single sample gave rise to the 31 T cell receptor beta chains below, sequenced in a study of somatic mutations in cytotoxic T cells in rheumatoid arthritis. Produced via immunoSEQ multiplex PCR; TCRdb's table is partial and in-frame only. The sample lists about 5,000 clones; approximately 80% were seen once. The starting material was CD8+ T cells sorted from blood, obtained at a follow-up visit. These receptors all come from a man aged 40-49 years with rheumatoid arthritis.

The V and J genes are TRBV7-9 and TRBJ1-4; D is ambiguous. The length of the CDR3 is 16 residues. CDR1 and CDR2 (germline): SEHNR, FQNEAQ (reference sequence). The V end lost 1 base, the J end lost 3 bases, and 12 bases lay between the germline ends. The chain's CDR3 is CASSLGVGRANEKLFF. The CDR3 DNA follows: TGTGCCAGCAGCTTAGGAGTTGGTAGGGCTAATGAAAAACTGTTTTTT.

The rearrangement links TRBV29-1 to TRBJ2-2; D perhaps matches TRBD1 (6 bases). The germline CDR1 and CDR2 sequences are SQVTM and ANQGSEA. The CDR3 has 13 amino acids. V dropped 2 bases and J dropped 3 bases, with 7 bases sitting between them. CDR3 residues: CSVEQGYTGELFF. The CDR3 region has the DNA TGCAGCGTTGAACAGGGGTACACCGGGGAGCTGTTTTTT.

The genes are TRBV9 and TRBJ1-5; 7 bases fit TRBD1. The CDR3 runs to 14 residues. CDR1 is SGDLS and CDR2 is YYNGEE in the germline V gene. V trimming: 4 bases; J trimming: 6 bases; junction bases outside the gene matches: 7. The CDR3 sequence: CASSPGQDVQPQHF. The CDR3 DNA reads as TGTGCCAGCAGCCCCGGACAGGACGTTCAGCCCCAGCATTTT.

This clone was counted between two and nine times. The chain recombines TRBV6-4 with TRBJ1-1; D is possibly TRBD1 (5 bases). The germline V and J ends were trimmed by 5 bases and 4 bases, with 14 bases remaining between them. This CDR3 is 14 amino acids long. The germline V gene has CDR1 MRHNA and CDR2 SNTAGT. Written as DNA, the CDR3 is TGTGCCAGCAGTTCCGGGGGTGAGGGCACTGAAGCTTTCTTT. Residues: CASSSGGEGTEAFF.

In this sample, this clone turned up a few times. The CDR3 DNA reads as TGTGCCAGCAGTCCCTCTCTCGGACACCACTTCGACGAGCAGTACTTC. This sequence encodes CASSPSLGHHFDEQYF. V and J are TRBV27 and TRBJ2-7; possibly TRBD1 for D (5 bases). The CDR3 spans 16 residues. Germline values: CDR1 MNHEY, CDR2 SMNVEV (reference sequence). V was cut by 5 bases and J by 5 bases, with 22 bases left in between.

This clone was observed a few times. The chain carries TRBV6-1 and TRBJ2-1; TRBD2 is a possible D gene (5 bases). This CDR3 has 13 residues. V lost 2 bases and J 14 bases, leaving 16 bases between the germline ends. Germline lookup yields CDR1 MNHNS and CDR2 SASEGT. CDR3 DNA sequence: TGTGCCAGCAGTGAAACCGAATCCGTCGGGGAGTTCTTC. Translation gives CASSETESVGEFF.

This clone was counted once. The chain links TRBV9 to TRBJ2-3; 10 bases agree with TRBD1. CDR3 length: 16 amino acids. The junction had 10 bases not matched to a gene; V was cut back by 6 bases and J by 3 bases. Looked up from germline, CDR1 is SGDLS and CDR2 is YYNGEE. The DNA of the CDR3 is TGTGCCAGCACAAGCTCCAGGGGACAGGGGACAGATACGCAGTATTTT. This encodes CASTSSRGQGTDTQYF. Full variable domain (outside the CDR3, taken from reference TRBV9 and TRBJ2-3): DSGVTQTPKHLITATGQRVTLRCSPRSGDLSVYWYQQSLDQGLQFLIQYYNGEERAKGNILERFSAQQFPDLHSELNLSSLELGDSALYFCASTSSRGQGTDTQYFGPGTRLTVL.

J is TRBJ2-1 and V is TRBV27; TRBD2 matches 10 bases. The CDR3 loop spans 16 amino acids. The V gene's germline CDR1 is MNHEY and CDR2 SMNVEV (reference sequence). The V gene end was trimmed by 2 bases and the J gene end by 4 bases; junction bases not matched to a gene: 5. In DNA, the CDR3 is TGTGCCAGCAGTTTACTAGCGGGAGAAGGGTACAATGAGCAGTTCTTC. Its translation: CASSLLAGEGYNEQFF.

This clone turned up a few times. V and J are TRBV27 and TRBJ2-7; D might be TRBD1 (6 bases). V was trimmed by 3 bases and J by 2 bases, leaving 8 bases between them. Germline CDR1 and CDR2: MNHEY and SMNVEV (reference sequence). CDR3 length equals 13 residues. The DNA of the CDR3 is TGTGCCAGCAGTTTTCAGGGGACCTACGAGCAGTACTTC. It encodes CASSFQGTYEQYF.

The rearrangement uses TRBV5-1 and TRBJ1-2; no definite D call. V lost 4 bases and J 2 bases, leaving 6 bases between the germline ends. The germline V gene has CDR1 SGHRS and CDR2 YFSETQ. The length of the CDR3 is 12 residues. The CDR3 reads CASSEGNYGYTF. CDR3 bases: TGCGCCAGCAGCGAGGGAAACTATGGCTACACCTTC.

This chain connects TRBV6-1 to TRBJ2-7; no reliable D call. Germline lookup yields CDR1 MNHNS and CDR2 SASEGT. V was cut by 3 bases and J by 6 bases, with 21 bases left in between. The CDR3 is 16 residues long. The CDR3 bases are TGTGCCAGCAGTGACCTATATGACGCATCCCTCCTCGAGCAGTACTTC. Translated, it gives CASSDLYDASLLEQYF.

V gene TRBV7-3 combines with J gene TRBJ2-1; D might be TRBD1 or TRBD2, each matching 5 bases. Trimming stripped 5 bases from V and 6 bases from J, with 14 bases between. This CDR3 has 14 amino acids. Germline-derived CDR1 and CDR2 are SGHTA and FQGTGA. The CDR3: CASSMGPASNEQFF. The CDR3 coding sequence is TGTGCCAGCAGCATGGGACCAGCGAGCAATGAGCAGTTCTTC.

The chain couples TRBV6-5 to TRBJ2-3; 11 bases are shared with TRBD1. The CDR3 has 16 amino acids. CDR1 is MNHEY, CDR2 SVGAGI, per germline. V lost 1 base to trimming and J lost 2 bases; unmatched junction nucleotides: 2. The CDR3 sequence is CASSYWTGGITDTQYF. In nucleotides, the CDR3 is TGTGCCAGCAGTTACTGGACAGGGGGCATCACAGATACGCAGTATTTT.

J is TRBJ2-1 and V is TRBV27, with TRBD2 matching over 7 bases. Germline values: CDR1 MNHEY, CDR2 SMNVEV (reference sequence). CDR3 length: 13 amino acids. With 5 bases clipped from V and 7 bases from J, the junction kept 5 bases outside the gene matches. In DNA, the CDR3 is TGTGCCAGCAGTCCCTATAGCGGGAATGAGCAGTTCTTC. It is translated as CASSPYSGNEQFF.

This rearrangement joins TRBV5-6 to TRBJ2-1; the D is unclear. Deletions cut 4 bases from V and 6 bases from J, with 11 bases between. Germline CDR1 is SGHDT and CDR2 is YYEEEE. The CDR3 length is 13 residues. The CDR3 reads CASSNGIGNEQFF. CDR3 DNA sequence: TGTGCCAGCAGCAACGGAATAGGCAATGAGCAGTTCTTC. Drawing the rest from reference TRBV5-6 and TRBJ2-1, the complete variable domain is DAGVTQSPTHLIKTRGQQVTLRCSPKSGHDTVSWYQQALGQGPQFIFQYYEEEERQRGNFPDRFSGHQFPNYSSELNVNALLLGDSALYLCASSNGIGNEQFFGPGTRLTVL.

The chain employs TRBV7-2 and TRBJ2-7; D ambiguous. The CDR3 is made up of 13 amino acids. Germline lookup yields CDR1 SGHTA and CDR2 FQGNSA. Trimming pared 1 base from V and 6 bases from J, leaving 10 bases between. The CDR3 DNA is TGTGCCAGCAGCTTAGGTTGGGCCGGCGAGCAGTACTTC. Its translation is CASSLGWAGEQYF.

This chain connects TRBV5-1 to TRBJ1-2, with TRBD1 matching 9 bases. There are 14 residues in the CDR3. V lost 4 bases, J lost 3 bases, and 4 bases stayed unmatched. Germline V gives CDR1 SGHRS, CDR2 YFSETQ. CDR3 protein: CASSGTGGDYGYTF. CDR3 sequence (DNA): TGCGCCAGCAGCGGTACAGGGGGCGACTATGGCTACACCTTC. Variable domain in full (rest from reference TRBV5-1 and TRBJ1-2): KAGVTQTPRYLIKTRGQQVTLSCSPISGHRSVSWYQQTPGQGLQFLFEYFSETQRNKGNFPGRFSGRQFSNSRSEMNVSTLELGDSALYLCASSGTGGDYGYTFGSGTRLTVV.

The V and J genes are TRBV7-2 and TRBJ2-2; a possible D gene is TRBD2 (6 bases). The CDR3 totals 16 residues. The V gene's germline CDR1 is SGHTA and CDR2 FQGNSA. V lost 2 bases to trimming and J lost 4 bases, with 14 bases between them. The CDR3 is CASSLIRRGITGELFF. CDR3 DNA sequence: TGTGCCAGCAGCTTAATACGGCGGGGAATCACCGGGGAGCTGTTTTTT.

The rearrangement joins TRBV27 to TRBJ2-3; 8 bases line up with TRBD2. Germline CDR1 MNHEY, CDR2 SMNVEV (reference sequence). This CDR3 region has 17 residues. V gave up 2 bases and J gave up 8 bases; unmatched junction bases: 15. The CDR3 DNA reads TGTGCCAGCAGTTTACGTAGGGGGACTAGACCTCCTGGTACGCAGTATTTT. This translates into CASSLRRGTRPPGTQYF.

J is TRBJ1-5 and V is TRBV27, with D hard to call. Germline CDR1 and CDR2: MNHEY and SMNVEV (reference sequence). This CDR3 region has 16 residues. V dropped 1 base and J dropped 4 bases, with 14 bases sitting between them. In DNA form, the CDR3 reads TGTGCCAGCAGTTTATGGAGCCAACCCTTTAATCAGCCCCAGCATTTT. Its protein product is CASSLWSQPFNQPQHF.

The CDR3: CSVEEGIINEQYF. In DNA, the CDR3 is TGCAGCGTTGAAGAGGGTATTATCAACGAGCAGTACTTC. J is TRBJ2-7 and V is TRBV29-1, with D hard to call. The V gene lost 0 bases and the J gene lost 5 bases, with 11 bases spanning the gap. Germline CDR1 and CDR2: SQVTM and ANQGSEA. This CDR3 has 13 residues.

A single count supports this clone. V is TRBV5-4 and J is TRBJ2-3; D is perhaps TRBD2 (5 bases). V was clipped by 1 base and J by 4 bases, with 10 bases between them. Per the germline V gene, CDR1 is SGHNT and CDR2 is YYREEE (reference sequence). The CDR3 loop spans 14 amino acids. The DNA of the CDR3 is TGTGCCAGCAGCTTGCCCACTAGTCCAGATACGCAGTATTTT. Translating it yields CASSLPTSPDTQYF.

This clone was seen a handful of times. This chain connects TRBV28 to TRBJ1-5; D is unclear. Germline loops: CDR1 MDHEN, CDR2 SYDVKM. Trimming took off 2 bases at V and 2 bases at J, with 7 bases between the two ends. This CDR3 is 14 amino acids long. In DNA form, the CDR3 reads TGTGCCAGCAGTTTACAAGCACGCAATCAGCCCCAGCATTTT. Translating gives CASSLQARNQPQHF.

This sequence joins TRBV14 and TRBJ2-1; perhaps TRBD1 as D (6 bases). CDR3 length: 18 residues. Germline CDR1 and CDR2: SGHDN and FVKESK. Trimming pared 0 bases from V and 0 bases from J, leaving 15 bases between. DNA for the CDR3: TGTGCCAGCAGCCAAGATATCGACAGGCGGAGCTCCTACAATGAGCAGTTCTTC. Protein: CASSQDIDRRSSYNEQFF. Full variable domain (missing parts from reference TRBV14 and TRBJ2-1): EAGVTQFPSHSVIEKGQTVTLRCDPISGHDNLYWYRRVMGKEIKFLLHFVKESKQDESGMPNNRFLAERTGGTYSTLKVQPAELEDSGVYFCASSQDIDRRSSYNEQFFGPGTRLTVL.

V gene TRBV18 combines with J gene TRBJ2-1; tentative D call: TRBD2 (5 bases). Germline V gives CDR1 KGHSH, CDR2 LQKENI. CDR3 length: 16 residues. V dropped 3 bases and J dropped 0 bases, with 12 bases sitting between them. The CDR3 protein is CASSPGGPSSYNEQFF. As DNA, the CDR3 is TGTGCCAGCTCACCCGGAGGTCCTAGCTCCTACAATGAGCAGTTCTTC.

The chain recombines TRBV19 with TRBJ1-5; D may be TRBD1 (5 bases). Germline V gives CDR1 LNHDA, CDR2 SQIVND (reference sequence). Trimming shortened V by 1 base and J by 0 bases, and 16 bases separated the two germline ends. CDR3 length equals 18 residues. The CDR3 DNA sequence: TGTGCCAGTAGTATAGTCCCAGGGAGCTTTTATAGCAATCAGCCCCAGCATTTT. Residues: CASSIVPGSFYSNQPQHF.

This clone was seen a handful of times. This chain uses TRBV20-1 with TRBJ2-1; D call uncertain. Germline lookup yields CDR1 DFQATT and CDR2 SNEGSKA (reference sequence). The V gene lost 3 bases and the J gene lost 9 bases, with 0 bases spanning the gap. The CDR3 is 8 amino acids. CDR3 sequence (DNA): TGCAGTGCTAGTGAGCAGTTCTTC. Translating gives CSASEQFF.

V and J are TRBV7-8 and TRBJ2-1; TRBD2 agrees at 11 bases. V shed 1 base, J shed 6 bases, and the junction held 5 bases outside the gene matches. The germline gives CDR1 SGHVS, CDR2 FQNEAQ. This CDR3 is 16 amino acids long. The DNA for the CDR3 is TGTGCCAGCAGCTTAGAACTAGCGGGAGTTCTCAATGAGCAGTTCTTC. Its translation: CASSLELAGVLNEQFF. Full variable domain (missing parts from reference TRBV7-8 and TRBJ2-1): GAGVSQSPRYKVAKRGQDVALRCDPISGHVSLFWYQQALGQGPEFLTYFQNEAQLDKSGLPSDRFFAERPEGSVSTLKIQRTQQEDSAVYLCASSLELAGVLNEQFFGPGTRLTVL.

V and J are TRBV4-3 and TRBJ2-5; D uncertain. CDR1 is LGHNA, CDR2 YSLEER, per germline. The CDR3 is made up of 17 amino acids. Deletions cut 0 bases from V and 2 bases from J, with 16 bases between. The CDR3 DNA reads as TGCGCCAGCAGCCAAGAGGTTGGGTTGTGGGGTCAAGAGACCCAGTACTTC. It codes for CASSQEVGLWGQETQYF.

This chain's CDR3 is CASSLGVLPGELFF. The CDR3 DNA follows: TGTGCCAGCAGCTTGGGGGTACTCCCCGGGGAGCTGTTTTTT. The chain links TRBV7-2 to TRBJ2-2; D is perhaps TRBD1 or TRBD2 (5 bases each). The V and J ends lost 3 bases and 6 bases respectively, with 11 bases between them. Germline V gives CDR1 SGHTA, CDR2 FQGNSA. The CDR3 is made up of 14 amino acids.

Details on this clone: The same CDR3 also results from other DNA sequences found in this sample. The V call is TRBV27, the J call TRBJ1-5; unclear D gene. The CDR3 sequence is 12 residues long. Germline V gene data show CDR1 as MNHEY and CDR2 as SMNVEV (reference sequence). Trimming removed 3 bases at V and 7 bases at J, with 7 bases between. Written as DNA, the CDR3 is TGTGCCAGCAGTTTGACGGGACAGCCCCAGCATTTT. Its translation: CASSLTGQPQHF.